The 31 T cell receptor beta chains presented below share a single source sample, sequenced in a study of CD8+CD57+ T cells in acquired aplastic anemia. TCR beta VDJ and CDR3 profiling used genomic DNA as template. Via MiXCR, TCRdb re-called the reads, giving one row per CDR3 protein. The sample has 250,000 to 300,000 distinct CDR3 sequences; around 60% are singletons. Material: sorted CD4+, CD8+, or CD8+CD57+ T cells (not recorded which) from PBMCs. The receptors derive from a human donor with severe aplastic anemia or a healthy control (not recorded which).

The gene calls are TRBV7-2 and TRBJ2-5, with D perhaps TRBD2 (6 bases). Germline V gene lookup returns CDR1 SGHTA and CDR2 FQGNSA. This CDR3 is built from 14 residues. The germline V and J ends were trimmed by 5 bases and 5 bases, with 15 bases remaining between them. The DNA of the CDR3 is TGTGCCAGCAGCCGCGGGGTCCTGAGGGAGACCCAGTACTTC. Translation: CASSRGVLRETQYF.

The chain is built from TRBV7-6 and TRBJ2-2, with TRBD1 identical over 7 bases. Germline lookup yields CDR1 SGHVS and CDR2 FNYEAQ. Losses at the gene ends were 7 bases for V and 2 bases for J; bases not matched to a gene: 7. The CDR3 length is 15 residues. CDR3 amino acids: CASTPGTVNTGELFF. The DNA for the CDR3 is TGTGCCAGCACCCCCGGGACAGTCAACACCGGGGAGCTGTTTTTT. Drawing the rest from reference TRBV7-6 and TRBJ2-2, the complete variable domain is GAGVSQSPRYKVTKRGQDVALRCDPISGHVSLYWYRQALGQGPEFLTYFNYEAQQDKSGLPNDRFSAERPEGSISTLTIQRTEQRDSAMYRCASTPGTVNTGELFFGEGSRLTVL.

The chain couples TRBV7-2 to TRBJ2-3, with TRBD2 matching over 11 bases. This CDR3 has 16 amino acids. The ends lost 6 bases at V and 4 bases at J; junction bases unmatched: 9. Germline V gene data show CDR1 as SGHTA and CDR2 as FQGNSA. Here the CDR3 DNA reads TGTGCCAGCAGACTCACTAGCGGGAGAGTGGCAGATACGCAGTATTTT. Its translation: CASRLTSGRVADTQYF.

This clonotype was detected many times. V and J are TRBV19 and TRBJ1-2, with TRBD1 identical over 8 bases. This CDR3 contains 14 residues. V lost 1 base, J lost 4 bases, and 2 bases stayed unmatched. Looked up from germline, CDR1 is LNHDA and CDR2 is SQIVND (reference sequence). CDR3: CASSIGGQVYGYTF. Here the CDR3 DNA reads TGTGCCAGTAGTATAGGGGGACAGGTCTATGGCTACACCTTC.

This clonotype appeared once. V is TRBV7-8 and J is TRBJ2-1; a possible D gene is TRBD1 (5 bases). Trimming stripped 5 bases from V and 5 bases from J, with 22 bases between. Germline V gene lookup returns CDR1 SGHVS and CDR2 FQNEAQ. The CDR3 spans 17 residues. CDR3 region: CASSRLTGHSSDNEQFF. In DNA form, the CDR3 reads TGTGCCAGCAGCCGCTTGACTGGACATTCCTCTGACAATGAGCAGTTCTTC.

This clonotype was picked up many times. The DNA of the CDR3 is TGTGCCAGCAGCTTAGCAGCTAGCGGGGCGGGTGAGCAGTTCTTC. This sequence encodes CASSLAASGAGEQFF. The genes are TRBV7-9 and TRBJ2-1, with 9 bases aligning to TRBD2. CDR3 length: 15 residues. The junction had 6 bases not matched to a gene; V was cut back by 0 bases and J by 9 bases. In germline, CDR1 is SEHNR, CDR2 FQNEAQ (reference sequence).

This clonotype appeared many times. The chain joins TRBV6-2 or TRBV6-3 to TRBJ1-6; 9 nucleotides align to TRBD1. This CDR3 has 14 amino acids. The germline V gene encodes CDR1 MNHEY and CDR2 SVGEGT. With V trimmed by 5 bases and J by 7 bases, 3 bases remained unmatched. Written as DNA, the CDR3 is TGTGCCAGCAGTCGACAGGGGGAAAATTCACCCCTCCACTTT. Its protein is CASSRQGENSPLHF.

The CDR3 coding sequence is TGCAGTGCTATCGGGAGGGGGCACGAGCAGTACTTC. Protein: CSAIGRGHEQYF. The rearrangement joins TRBV20-1 to TRBJ2-7; D possibly corresponds to TRBD2 (8 bases). Between the trimmed V and J ends, which lost 4 bases and 5 bases, there was a span of 12 bases. The CDR3 contains 12 residues. The germline CDR1 and CDR2 sequences are DFQATT and SNEGSKA (reference sequence).

This chain joins TRBV20-1 and TRBJ2-1, with D tentatively TRBD2 (5 bases). CDR3 length equals 14 residues. In germline, CDR1 is DFQATT, CDR2 SNEGSKA (reference sequence). V lost 4 bases, J lost 10 bases, and 20 bases lay in between. Here the CDR3 reads CSAKVPGSTGEQFF. The CDR3 DNA is TGCAGTGCTAAGGTCCCGGGATCCACCGGGGAGCAGTTCTTC.

The chain has TRBV2 and TRBJ1-1; D possibly corresponds to TRBD1 (5 bases). This CDR3 comprises 14 residues. The V gene's germline CDR1 is SNHLY and CDR2 FYNNEI. Trimming removed 4 bases from V and 6 bases from J, with 15 bases in between. The CDR3 DNA follows: TGTGCCAGCAGTGTGGAGGGGCGGCGAGCTGAAGCTTTCTTT. It specifies CASSVEGRRAEAFF.

Worth noting for this clonotype: A read error may account for a junction end that differs from germline. The chain is built from TRBV2 and TRBJ2-1; 8 bases match TRBD2. The V gene's germline CDR1 is SNHLY and CDR2 FYNNEI. The CDR3 consists of 15 residues. The CDR3 DNA follows: TGTGCCAGCAGGTACAGCGGGAGTTCCCACAATGAGCGGTTCTTC. It yields the protein CASRYSGSSHNERFF.

The chain uses TRBV24-1 and TRBJ2-1, with a tentative D call TRBD2 (6 bases). Between the trimmed V and J ends, which lost 10 bases and 5 bases, there was a span of 8 bases. CDR3 size: 11 residues. Per the germline V gene, CDR1 is KGHDR and CDR2 is SFDVKD. The CDR3 region has the DNA TGTGCCACTGGAGGGGACAATGAGCAGTTCTTC. Protein sequence: CATGGDNEQFF.

J is TRBJ2-7 and V is TRBV20-1; D may be TRBD1 (6 bases). The V and J ends lost 4 bases and 7 bases respectively, with 20 bases between them. This CDR3 is 14 amino acids long. In germline, CDR1 is DFQATT, CDR2 SNEGSKA (reference sequence). The CDR3 loop is CSATNVTGFGEQYF. The CDR3 DNA reads TGCAGTGCTACAAACGTTACAGGGTTCGGGGAGCAGTACTTC.

The chain combines TRBV12-3 or TRBV12-4 with TRBJ1-2; no reliable D call. Between the trimmed V and J ends, which lost 3 bases and 7 bases, there was a span of 9 bases. The CDR3 is 12 amino acids. CDR3 region: CASSLLGSGYTF. The CDR3 DNA reads as TGTGCCAGCAGTTTGTTAGGTTCTGGCTACACCTTC.

There are a few counts of this clonotype. The chain recombines TRBV5-6 with TRBJ1-6; D uncertain. The germline V and J ends were trimmed by 3 bases and 8 bases, with 6 bases remaining between them. Per germline, CDR1 SGHDT and CDR2 YYEEEE. There are 12 residues in the CDR3. The CDR3, as DNA: TGTGCCAGCAGCTCGAAATATTCACCCCTCCACTTT. Protein sequence: CASSSKYSPLHF.

CDR3 sequence (DNA): TGTGCCAGCAGGACTAGCGGGGGGGCGGGATACAATGAGCAGTTCTTC. This encodes CASRTSGGAGYNEQFF. The chain couples TRBV6-2 or TRBV6-3 to TRBJ2-1; 14 nucleotides line up with TRBD2. Looked up from germline, CDR1 is MNHEY and CDR2 is SVGEGT. CDR3 length: 16 residues. The V segment lost 6 bases and the J segment 4 bases; nucleotides outside the gene matches: 5.

In the case of this clonotype: An end of the junction differs from the germline gene, which may be a read error. CDR3 in DNA: TGCGCCAGCAGCTATGCGGGACTAGCGGGGTTGGAGACCCAGTACTTC. Translated, it gives CASSYAGLAGLETQYF. The chain combines TRBV7-2 with TRBJ2-5; 13 nucleotides agree with TRBD2. CDR1 is SGHTA and CDR2 is FQGNSA in the germline V gene. The CDR3 runs 16 residues.

The sample holds many counts of this clonotype. The rearrangement joins TRBV6-5 to TRBJ2-1; perhaps TRBD1 as D (5 bases). The CDR3 length is 15 residues. CDR1 is MNHEY, CDR2 SVGAGI, per germline. V lost 5 bases and J lost 4, with 15 bases in between. The CDR3 reads CASSRTQGNYNEQFF. CDR3 nucleotide sequence: TGTGCCAGCAGTAGGACCCAGGGAAATTACAATGAGCAGTTCTTC.

At least ten counts were recorded for this clonotype. The genes are TRBV5-1 and TRBJ1-5, with D maybe TRBD1 (5 bases). The CDR3 spans 13 residues. CDR1 and CDR2 (germline): SGHRS, YFSETQ. The ends were cut back, 2 bases at V and 5 bases at J, with 8 bases in the middle. The CDR3 DNA sequence: TGCGCCAGCAGCTTATTGACAGATCAGCCCCAGCATTTT. It translates to CASSLLTDQPQHF.

About this clonotype: An end of the junction does not agree with germline; a read error may underlie this. V is TRBV10-3 and J is TRBJ2-3; 7 positions match TRBD2. Germline lookup yields CDR1 ENHRY and CDR2 SYGVKD. The CDR3 is 15 residues long. CDR3 protein: CNSGTFGGTTDTQYF. CDR3 DNA sequence: TGCAACTCAGGGACTTTCGGGGGGACCACAGATACGCAGTATTTT.

V gene TRBV2 combines with J gene TRBJ1-1, with a weak D call TRBD1 (5 bases). This CDR3 is built from 15 residues. Germline CDR1 reads SNHLY; CDR2 reads FYNNEI. The germline V and J ends were trimmed by 1 base and 5 bases, with 14 bases remaining between them. DNA for the CDR3: TGTGCCAGCAGTGAAGGGAGGAGGGGCTGGACTGAAGCTTTCTTT. Its translation: CASSEGRRGWTEAFF.

This clonotype was seen at least ten times. The rearrangement joins TRBV20-1 to TRBJ1-1; D uncertain. CDR1 is DFQATT, CDR2 SNEGSKA, per germline (reference sequence). The CDR3 spans 14 residues. Trimming took off 3 bases at V and 0 bases at J, with 11 bases between the two ends. This chain's CDR3 is CSASFGKLNTEAFF. For the CDR3, the DNA is TGCAGTGCTAGTTTCGGCAAACTGAACACTGAAGCTTTCTTT.

This clonotype was observed many times. The chain couples TRBV5-1 to TRBJ1-1, with D unclear. The germline gives CDR1 SGHRS, CDR2 YFSETQ. This CDR3 region has 15 residues. V lost 3 bases and J 1 base, leaving 13 bases between the germline ends. The CDR3 bases are TGCGCCAGCAGCTCAAGTCCGGGGTGGAACACTGAAGCTTTCTTT. It specifies CASSSSPGWNTEAFF.

Comments on this clonotype: An end of the junction differs from the germline gene, which may be a read error. The V gene is TRBV7-9, the J gene TRBJ1-2; perhaps TRBD1 as D (6 bases). Looked up from germline, CDR1 is SEHNR and CDR2 is FQNEAQ (reference sequence). CDR3 length: 12 amino acids. The DNA for the CDR3 is TGTGCCGGCAGCATCACAGGGAGCGGCTACACCTTC. Translation: CAGSITGSGYTF. The full variable domain, completed using reference TRBV7-9 and TRBJ1-2, is DTGVSQNPRHKITKRGQNVTFRCDPISEHNRLYWYRQTLGQGPEFLTYFQNEAQLEKSRLLSDRFSAERPKGSFSTLEIQRTEQGDSAMYLCAGSITGSGYTFGSGTRLTVV.

In this sample, this clonotype turned up many times. V is TRBV27 and J is TRBJ2-7, with 10 nucleotides matching TRBD1. J was trimmed by 3 bases and V by 7 bases; bases with no gene match: 9. The germline gives CDR1 MNHEY, CDR2 SMNVEV (reference sequence). This CDR3 is built from 15 residues. The CDR3 DNA sequence: TGTGCCAGCACCCCCCGCGGGACAGGGGACTACGAGCAGTACTTC. Encoded protein: CASTPRGTGDYEQYF.

The genes are TRBV19 and TRBJ1-4, with D tentatively TRBD1 (6 bases). Trimming removed 9 bases at V and 4 bases at J, with 12 bases between. This CDR3 has 13 residues. Looked up from germline, CDR1 is LNHDA and CDR2 is SQIVND (reference sequence). The CDR3 protein is CASRLDSNEKLFF. CDR3 DNA sequence: TGTGCCAGCCGTTTGGACAGTAATGAAAAACTGTTTTTT.

The rearrangement uses TRBV7-7 and TRBJ2-7; no definite D call. The CDR3 extends over 14 amino acids. CDR1 is SSHAT, CDR2 FNYEAQ, per germline (reference sequence). Trimming stripped 2 bases from V and 0 bases from J, with 8 bases between. CDR3 DNA sequence: TGTGCCAGCAGCTTACATTCAGGCTCCTACGAGCAGTACTTC. Translation gives CASSLHSGSYEQYF. Full variable domain (rest looked up from reference TRBV7-7 and TRBJ2-7): GAGVSQSPRYKVTKRGQDVTLRCDPISSHATLYWYQQALGQGPEFLTYFNYEAQPDKSGLPSDRFSAERPEGSISTLTIQRTEQRDSAMYRCASSLHSGSYEQYFGPGTRLTVT.

This clonotype was seen more than once but under ten times. V usage is TRBV2 and J usage is TRBJ2-3; 12 positions agree with TRBD2. The CDR3 length is 18 residues. Unmatched junction bases numbered 17, after V lost 2 bases and J lost 11 bases. Germline-derived CDR1 and CDR2 are SNHLY and FYNNEI. Written as DNA, the CDR3 is TGTGCCAGCAGTGAACCGGAGATGACTAGCGGGGGCTCGCTGGTGCAGTATTTT. As protein: CASSEPEMTSGGSLVQYF.

The V and J genes are TRBV7-9 and TRBJ1-2; the D gene is possibly TRBD1 (6 bases). The germline V gene encodes CDR1 SEHNR and CDR2 FQNEAQ (reference sequence). CDR3 size: 13 residues. V was pared by 4 bases and J by 6 bases, with 12 bases between. The CDR3 is CASSSGTTNGYTF. The CDR3 nucleotides read TGTGCCAGCAGCTCCGGGACAACCAATGGCTACACCTTC.

V gene TRBV13 combines with J gene TRBJ2-5; either TRBD1 or TRBD2 may fit D (5 bases each). Trimming removed 6 bases from V and 5 bases from J, with 19 bases in between. The CDR3 is 15 amino acids. Per the germline V gene, CDR1 is PRHDT and CDR2 is FYEKMQ (reference sequence). The CDR3 loop is CASSVVRDDWETQYF. In DNA form, the CDR3 reads TGTGCCAGCAGTGTGGTTCGGGACGACTGGGAGACCCAGTACTTC.

Ten or more counts support this clonotype. J is TRBJ2-3 and V is TRBV15; D unresolved. V lost 0 bases to trimming and J lost 12 bases, with 13 bases between them. This CDR3 is built from 13 residues. Germline values: CDR1 LNHNV, CDR2 YYDKDF (reference sequence). CDR3 sequence (DNA): TGTGCCACCAGCAGAGAAACAGCCGACGGACAGTATTTT. Translated, it gives CATSRETADGQYF.